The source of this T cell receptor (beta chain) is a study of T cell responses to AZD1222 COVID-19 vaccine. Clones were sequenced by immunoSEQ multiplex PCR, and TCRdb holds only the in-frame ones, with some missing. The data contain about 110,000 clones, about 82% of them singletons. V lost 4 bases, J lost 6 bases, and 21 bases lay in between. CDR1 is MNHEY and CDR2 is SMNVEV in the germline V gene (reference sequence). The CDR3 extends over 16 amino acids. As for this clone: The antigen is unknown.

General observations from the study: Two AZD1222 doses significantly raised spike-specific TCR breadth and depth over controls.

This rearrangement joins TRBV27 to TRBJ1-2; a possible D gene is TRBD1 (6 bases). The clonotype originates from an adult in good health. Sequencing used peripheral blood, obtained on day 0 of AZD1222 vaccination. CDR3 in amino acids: CASSSLHMRRGHGYTF. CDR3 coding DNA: TGTGCCAGCAGTTCACTTCACATGCGGCGGGGGCATGGCTACACCTTC.